The 25 T cell receptor beta chains presented below share a single source sample, sequenced in a study of PD-L1 blockade in urothelial cancer. Sequenced by immunoSEQ multiplex PCR; TCRdb stores in-frame clones only, minus some. Here the sample spans tens of thousands of clones, roughly nine tenths being singletons. The source was PBMCs, collected around atezolizumab (anti-PD-L1) treatment. The receptors shown here come from a man aged 60 to 75 with urothelial cancer.

The rearrangement joins TRBV7-2 to TRBJ2-3; TRBD2 agrees at 10 bases. The CDR3 contains 18 residues. Germline V gives CDR1 SGHTA, CDR2 FQGNSA. V shed 1 base, J shed 2 bases, and the junction held 9 bases outside the gene matches. The CDR3 coding sequence is TGTGCCAGCAGCTTAGGCGCAATAGCGGGGGGCCACACAGATACGCAGTATTTT. Residues: CASSLGAIAGGHTDTQYF.

The CDR3 DNA reads as TGTGCCAGCAGCCCCCGGGACAGGGGGGAAGAGACCCAGTACTTC. Its protein is CASSPRDRGEETQYF. This rearrangement joins TRBV4-2 to TRBJ2-5, with 11 nucleotides matching TRBD1. Germline values: CDR1 LGHNA, CDR2 YNFKEQ. This CDR3 is 15 amino acids long. V was clipped by 4 bases and J by 3 bases; unmatched bases: 4.

The DNA for the CDR3 is TGTGCCACCAGCAGAGCCCCGGGTGCGAACACCGGGGAGCTGTTTTTT. Protein product: CATSRAPGANTGELFF. The chain joins TRBV15 to TRBJ2-2; D is ambiguous. Germline CDR1 LNHNV, CDR2 YYDKDF (reference sequence). CDR3 size: 16 residues. Deletions cut 1 base from V and 0 bases from J, with 9 bases between.

This chain joins TRBV6-4 and TRBJ1-5; 9 positions agree with TRBD1. Germline V gene data show CDR1 as MRHNA and CDR2 as SNTAGT. Trimming cost V 8 bases and J 5 bases; bases outside gene matches: 7. The CDR3 has 14 residues. This chain's CDR3 is CASLGTGRYQPQHF. The CDR3 DNA follows: TGTGCCAGCCTAGGGACAGGGCGGTATCAGCCCCAGCATTTT.

V and J are TRBV5-1 and TRBJ1-4; TRBD1 matches at 7 bases. This CDR3 is 14 amino acids long. From germline, CDR1 is SGHRS and CDR2 YFSETQ. V was pared by 4 bases and J by 3 bases, with 3 bases of the junction left unmatched. The CDR3 DNA is TGCGCCAGCAGCCGGGACAGCTCTAATGAAAAACTGTTTTTT. This sequence encodes CASSRDSSNEKLFF.

The chain combines TRBV4-2 with TRBJ2-1; TRBD2 agrees at 10 bases. This CDR3 contains 16 residues. Germline V lookup: CDR1 LGHNA, CDR2 YNFKEQ. The V and J ends lost 0 bases and 6 bases, in that order; junction bases with no gene match: 5. DNA for the CDR3: TGTGCCAGCAGCCAAGATTACCAGCGGGGGGGCAATGAGCAGTTCTTC. This gives the protein CASSQDYQRGGNEQFF.

The chain carries TRBV28 and TRBJ2-3; TRBD2 is a possible D gene (6 bases). This CDR3 comprises 13 residues. Trimming left V 7 bases short and J 2 bases short, with 10 bases between. Germline V gives CDR1 MDHEN, CDR2 SYDVKM. The CDR3 DNA sequence: TGTGCCAGCAATACGGGGGACACAGATACGCAGTATTTT. Translating gives CASNTGDTDTQYF. Full variable domain (missing parts from reference TRBV28 and TRBJ2-3): DVKVTQSSRYLVKRTGEKVFLECVQDMDHENMFWYRQDPGLGLRLIYFSYDVKMKEKGDIPEGYSVSREKKERFSLILESASTNQTSMYLCASNTGDTDTQYFGPGTRLTVL.

The rearrangement links TRBV28 to TRBJ1-1; D is ambiguous. The CDR3 runs 13 residues. Trimming left V 6 bases short and J 1 base short, with 9 bases between. Looked up from germline, CDR1 is MDHEN and CDR2 is SYDVKM. The chain's CDR3 is CASSPNWNTEAFF. CDR3 sequence (DNA): TGTGCCAGCAGCCCCAATTGGAACACTGAAGCTTTCTTT.

This clone was observed once. This rearrangement joins TRBV5-1 to TRBJ2-2; a possible D gene is TRBD2 (6 bases). V gave up 6 bases and J gave up 7 bases, with 16 bases separating them. The CDR3 runs to 14 residues. The germline V gene has CDR1 SGHRS and CDR2 YFSETQ. The CDR3 region has the DNA TGCGCCAGCAAATTGCGGGGCCCCGGCGGGGAGCTGTTTTTT. Its translation: CASKLRGPGGELFF. The full variable domain, in which reference TRBV5-1 and TRBJ2-2 provide the parts outside the CDR3, is KAGVTQTPRYLIKTRGQQVTLSCSPISGHRSVSWYQQTPGQGLQFLFEYFSETQRNKGNFPGRFSGRQFSNSRSEMNVSTLELGDSALYLCASKLRGPGGELFFGEGSRLTVL.

This clone was seen only a few times. The V call is TRBV7-6, the J call TRBJ1-1; D is undetermined. The CDR3 runs to 13 residues. The germline V gene encodes CDR1 SGHVS and CDR2 FNYEAQ. V gave up 0 bases and J gave up 2 bases, with 4 bases separating them. The CDR3 is CASSLAHNTEAFF. The CDR3 DNA reads as TGTGCCAGCAGCTTAGCACATAACACTGAAGCTTTCTTT.

The rearrangement uses TRBV9 and TRBJ2-6, with 8 bases aligning to TRBD2. The CDR3 length is 17 residues. Germline values: CDR1 SGDLS, CDR2 YYNGEE. V lost 8 bases, J lost 3 bases, and 13 bases stayed unmatched. CDR3 in amino acids: CASTEAGVGRGANVLTF. The DNA of the CDR3 is TGTGCCAGTACGGAAGCGGGGGTGGGACGTGGGGCCAACGTCCTGACTTTC.

This clone was counted a few times. The J gene is TRBJ1-3, the V gene TRBV9, with a possible D match to TRBD1 (5 bases). Trimming removed 0 bases from V and 4 bases from J, with 8 bases in between. Germline loops: CDR1 SGDLS, CDR2 YYNGEE. The CDR3 covers 14 residues. For the CDR3, the DNA is TGTGCCAGCAGCGTAGAAGGGGCCGGAAACACCATATATTTT. Protein sequence: CASSVEGAGNTIYF.

This sequence joins TRBV7-2 and TRBJ1-2; no reliable D call. With 1 base removed from V and 0 bases from J, the gap between germline ends came to 6 bases. CDR1 and CDR2 from the germline V gene are SGHTA and FQGNSA. The CDR3 consists of 14 residues. The CDR3 DNA follows: TGTGCCAGCAGCTTAGGAAACACTAACTATGGCTACACCTTC. Amino acid sequence: CASSLGNTNYGYTF.

This clone has only one observation. The chain carries TRBV7-9 and TRBJ2-1; 11 bases align to TRBD2. The CDR3 consists of 15 residues. V shed 6 bases and J 5 bases; nucleotides not matched to a gene: 6. Per germline, CDR1 SEHNR and CDR2 FQNEAQ (reference sequence). CDR3 sequence reads: CASRLGLAVNNEQFF. In nucleotides, the CDR3 is TGTGCCAGCAGGTTGGGACTAGCGGTAAACAATGAGCAGTTCTTC.

The J gene is TRBJ1-5, the V gene TRBV28; tentative D call: TRBD1 (5 bases). CDR1 and CDR2 (germline): MDHEN, SYDVKM. The CDR3 covers 14 residues. V lost 3 bases to trimming and J lost 7 bases, with 13 bases between them. CDR3 loop: CASSFVGAGQPQHF. The CDR3 nucleotides are TGTGCCAGCAGTTTCGTAGGGGCTGGGCAGCCCCAGCATTTT. The whole variable domain, filled in from reference TRBV28 and TRBJ1-5, reads DVKVTQSSRYLVKRTGEKVFLECVQDMDHENMFWYRQDPGLGLRLIYFSYDVKMKEKGDIPEGYSVSREKKERFSLILESASTNQTSMYLCASSFVGAGQPQHFGDGTRLSIL.

The chain carries TRBV7-8 and TRBJ2-5, with TRBD1 matching 8 bases. The CDR3 covers 14 residues. V lost 5 bases to trimming and J lost 5 bases; unmatched junction nucleotides: 7. Germline V lookup: CDR1 SGHVS, CDR2 FQNEAQ. The DNA for the CDR3 is TGTGCCAGCAGCCAGGACAGGGCAGGGGAGACCCAGTACTTC. Translation: CASSQDRAGETQYF. The complete variable domain, with remaining parts taken from reference TRBV7-8 and TRBJ2-5, reads GAGVSQSPRYKVAKRGQDVALRCDPISGHVSLFWYQQALGQGPEFLTYFQNEAQLDKSGLPSDRFFAERPEGSVSTLKIQRTQQEDSAVYLCASSQDRAGETQYFGPGTRLLVL.

This clone occurred once. The chain recombines TRBV11-3 with TRBJ1-1; no firm D call. This CDR3 is built from 13 residues. With 3 bases removed from V and 2 bases from J, the gap between germline ends came to 7 bases. Germline V CDR1 and CDR2: SGHNT, YENEEA. CDR3 nucleotides: TGTGCCAGCAGCTTGGCCCGAAACACTGAAGCTTTCTTT. It encodes CASSLARNTEAFF.

This chain uses TRBV2 with TRBJ1-1; D may be TRBD1 (5 bases). Trimming pared 0 bases from V and 9 bases from J, leaving 11 bases between. Looked up from germline, CDR1 is SNHLY and CDR2 is FYNNEI. This CDR3 has 13 residues. DNA for the CDR3: TGTGCCAGCAGTGAAGCCTTCGCAGGGAAAGCTTTCTTT. Translated, it gives CASSEAFAGKAFF. The variable domain in full, completed from reference TRBV2 and TRBJ1-1, reads EPEVTQTPSHQVTQMGQEVILRCVPISNHLYFYWYRQILGQKVEFLVSFYNNEISEKSEIFDDQFSVERPDGSNFTLKIRSTKLEDSAMYFCASSEAFAGKAFFGQGTRLTVV.

This rearrangement joins TRBV18 to TRBJ2-3, with D possibly matching TRBD2 (6 bases). This CDR3 has 17 residues. Trimming took 3 bases from V and 1 from J, leaving 17 bases between them. The germline CDR1 and CDR2 sequences are KGHSH and LQKENI. The CDR3 reads CASSPLSRGTGTDTQYF. The DNA for the CDR3 is TGTGCCAGCTCACCCCTATCCCGGGGGACCGGCACAGATACGCAGTATTTT.

V gene TRBV11-2 combines with J gene TRBJ1-2, with D possibly being TRBD1 (6 bases). There are 13 residues in the CDR3. Looked up from germline, CDR1 is SGHAT and CDR2 is FQNNGV. V shed 1 base and J shed 7 bases, with 10 bases lying between them. The CDR3 DNA sequence: TGTGCCAGCAGCTTAGCCGGGGGGGCTGGCTACACCTTC. Translating gives CASSLAGGAGYTF.

This chain uses TRBV5-1 with TRBJ2-5, with D tentatively TRBD2 (6 bases). CDR1 SGHRS and CDR2 YFSETQ come from the germline V gene. V was cut by 2 bases and J by 2 bases, with 10 bases left in between. This CDR3 contains 14 residues. The DNA for the CDR3 is TGCGCCAGCAGCTTAAACGGGGGACAAGAGACCCAGTACTTC. Amino acids: CASSLNGGQETQYF.

The V and J genes are TRBV19 and TRBJ1-1, with TRBD1 identical over 7 bases. The length of the CDR3 is 15 residues. The V gene end was trimmed by 8 bases and the J gene end by 3 bases; junction bases not matched to a gene: 12. Germline loops: CDR1 LNHDA, CDR2 SQIVND (reference sequence). CDR3 in amino acids: CASSEGAQIHTEAFF. Here the CDR3 DNA reads TGTGCCAGTTCGGAGGGGGCACAAATCCACACTGAAGCTTTCTTT.

The sample holds a few counts of this clone. V and J are TRBV5-6 and TRBJ1-2, with D maybe TRBD1 (6 bases). The CDR3 totals 14 residues. Germline V gene data show CDR1 as SGHDT and CDR2 as YYEEEE. V dropped 2 bases and J dropped 7 bases, with 15 bases sitting between them. CDR3 protein: CASSLSGEIIGYTF. The CDR3 DNA follows: TGTGCCAGCAGCTTATCAGGGGAAATTATTGGCTACACCTTC.

The rearrangement joins TRBV5-1 to TRBJ2-3, with TRBD1 matching 9 bases. Trimming removed 3 bases from V and 0 bases from J; junction bases left unmatched: 5. The CDR3 is made up of 16 amino acids. Germline values: CDR1 SGHRS, CDR2 YFSETQ. CDR3 sequence (DNA): TGCGCCAGCAGCTACGGGACAGGGACTAGCACAGATACGCAGTATTTT. Its protein product is CASSYGTGTSTDTQYF.

The V and J genes are TRBV14 and TRBJ2-3, with D perhaps matching TRBD2 (5 bases). Germline V gives CDR1 SGHDN, CDR2 FVKESK. The germline V and J ends were trimmed by 3 bases and 2 bases, with 21 bases remaining between them. This CDR3 comprises 18 residues. CDR3 in amino acids: CASSHSDPGVWATDTQYF. As DNA, the CDR3 is TGTGCCAGCAGCCATTCCGATCCCGGGGTTTGGGCCACAGATACGCAGTATTTT. Filled out from reference TRBV14 and TRBJ2-3, the complete variable domain reads EAGVTQFPSHSVIEKGQTVTLRCDPISGHDNLYWYRRVMGKEIKFLLHFVKESKQDESGMPNNRFLAERTGGTYSTLKVQPAELEDSGVYFCASSHSDPGVWATDTQYFGPGTRLTVL.